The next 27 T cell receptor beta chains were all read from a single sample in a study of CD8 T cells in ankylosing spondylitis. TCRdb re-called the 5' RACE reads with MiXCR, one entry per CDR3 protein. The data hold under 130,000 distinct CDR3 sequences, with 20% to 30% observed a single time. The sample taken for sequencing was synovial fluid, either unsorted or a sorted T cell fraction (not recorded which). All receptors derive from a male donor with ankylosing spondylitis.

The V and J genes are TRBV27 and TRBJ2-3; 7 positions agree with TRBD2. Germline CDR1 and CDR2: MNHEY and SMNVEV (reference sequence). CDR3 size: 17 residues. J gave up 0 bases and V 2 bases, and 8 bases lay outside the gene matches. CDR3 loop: CASSLRVEGGSTDTQYF. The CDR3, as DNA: TGTGCCAGCAGTTTAAGGGTCGAGGGAGGGAGCACAGATACGCAGTATTTT.

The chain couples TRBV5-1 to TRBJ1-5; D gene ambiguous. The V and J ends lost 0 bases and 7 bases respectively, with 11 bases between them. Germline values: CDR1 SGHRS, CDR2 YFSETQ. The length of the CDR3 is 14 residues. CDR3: CASSLAGEEQPQHF. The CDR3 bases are TGCGCCAGCAGCTTGGCAGGAGAAGAACAGCCCCAGCATTTT.

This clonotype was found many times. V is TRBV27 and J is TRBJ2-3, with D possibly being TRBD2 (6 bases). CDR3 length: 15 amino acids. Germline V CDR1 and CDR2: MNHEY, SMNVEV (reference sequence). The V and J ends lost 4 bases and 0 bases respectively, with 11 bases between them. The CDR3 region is CASSSGGFSTDTQYF. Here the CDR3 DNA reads TGTGCCAGCAGTTCCGGAGGGTTTAGCACAGATACGCAGTATTTT.

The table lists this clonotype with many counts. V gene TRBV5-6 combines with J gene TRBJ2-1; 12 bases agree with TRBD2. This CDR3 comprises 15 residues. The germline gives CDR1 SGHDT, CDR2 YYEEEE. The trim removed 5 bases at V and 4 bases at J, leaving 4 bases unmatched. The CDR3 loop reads CASRYGTSGYNEQFF. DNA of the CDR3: TGTGCCAGCAGATATGGGACTAGCGGGTACAATGAGCAGTTCTTC.

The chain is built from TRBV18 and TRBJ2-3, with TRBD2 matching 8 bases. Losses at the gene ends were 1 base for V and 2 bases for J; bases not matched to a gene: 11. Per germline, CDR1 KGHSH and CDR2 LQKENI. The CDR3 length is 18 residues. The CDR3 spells CASSPLFQTSANTDTQYF. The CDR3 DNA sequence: TGTGCCAGCTCACCACTTTTCCAGACTAGCGCGAACACAGATACGCAGTATTTT.

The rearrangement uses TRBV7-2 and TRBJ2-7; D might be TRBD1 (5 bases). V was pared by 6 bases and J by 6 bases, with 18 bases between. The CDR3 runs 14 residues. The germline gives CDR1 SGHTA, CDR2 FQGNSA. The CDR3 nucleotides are TGTGCCAGCAGAAAAGGGGCAGTGGATGGCGAGCAGTACGTC. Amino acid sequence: CASRKGAVDGEQYV.

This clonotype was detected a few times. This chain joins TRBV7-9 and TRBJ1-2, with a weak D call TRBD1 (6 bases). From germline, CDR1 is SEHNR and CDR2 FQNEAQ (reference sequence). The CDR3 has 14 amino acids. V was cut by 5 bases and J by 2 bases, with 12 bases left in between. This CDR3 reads CASSRDRLNYGYTF. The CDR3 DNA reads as TGTGCCAGCAGCCGCGACAGGTTAAACTATGGCTACACCTTC.

CDR3 sequence (DNA): TGTGCCAGCAGCCAAGACCCCGGGACCACACCTACCGAGCAGTACTTC. This translates into CASSQDPGTTPTEQYF. The chain uses TRBV3-1 and TRBJ2-7, with D tentatively TRBD1 or TRBD2 (5 bases each). Per germline, CDR1 LGHDT and CDR2 YNNKEL (reference sequence). The V end was cut by 0 bases, the J end by 6 bases, with 18 bases between. CDR3 size: 16 residues.

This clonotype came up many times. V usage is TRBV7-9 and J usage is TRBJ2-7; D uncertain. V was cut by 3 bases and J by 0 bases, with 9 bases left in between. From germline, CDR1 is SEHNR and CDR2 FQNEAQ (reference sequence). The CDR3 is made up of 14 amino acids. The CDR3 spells CASSLSTDSYEQYF. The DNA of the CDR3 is TGTGCCAGCAGCTTGTCGACGGACTCCTACGAGCAGTACTTC. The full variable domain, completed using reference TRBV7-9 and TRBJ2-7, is DTGVSQNPRHKITKRGQNVTFRCDPISEHNRLYWYRQTLGQGPEFLTYFQNEAQLEKSRLLSDRFSAERPKGSFSTLEIQRTEQGDSAMYLCASSLSTDSYEQYFGPGTRLTVT.

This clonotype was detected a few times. This CDR3 reads CASSARTSKRVHSTEAFF. DNA of the CDR3: TGTGCCAGCAGTGCCCGAACGTCAAAGAGGGTGCATAGCACTGAAGCTTTCTTT. This sequence joins TRBV2 and TRBJ1-1; D uncertain. This CDR3 region has 18 residues. V lost 4 bases and J 4 bases, leaving 25 bases between the germline ends. Germline V gene lookup returns CDR1 SNHLY and CDR2 FYNNEI.

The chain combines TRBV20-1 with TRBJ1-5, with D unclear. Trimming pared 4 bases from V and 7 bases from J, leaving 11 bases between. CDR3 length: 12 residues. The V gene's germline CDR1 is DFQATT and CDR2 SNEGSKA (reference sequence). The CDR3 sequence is CSATAPVQPQHF. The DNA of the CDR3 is TGCAGTGCTACGGCGCCAGTACAGCCCCAGCATTTT.

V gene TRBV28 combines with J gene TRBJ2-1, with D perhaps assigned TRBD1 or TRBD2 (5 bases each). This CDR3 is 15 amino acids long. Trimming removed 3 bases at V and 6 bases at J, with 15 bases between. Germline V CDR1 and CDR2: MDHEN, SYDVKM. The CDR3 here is CASSFGDRPLNEQFF. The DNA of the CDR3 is TGTGCCAGCAGTTTCGGGGACCGGCCCCTCAATGAGCAGTTCTTC.

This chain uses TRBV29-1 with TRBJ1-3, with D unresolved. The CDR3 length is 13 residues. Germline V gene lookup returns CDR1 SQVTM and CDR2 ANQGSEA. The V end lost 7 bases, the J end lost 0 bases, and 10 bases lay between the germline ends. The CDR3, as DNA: TGCAGCGGGAGCGCACACTCTGGAAACACCATATATTTT. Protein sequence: CSGSAHSGNTIYF.

DNA of the CDR3: TGTGCCAGCAGTGGTCTAGCCGCCGGGGAGCTGTTTTTT. This codes for CASSGLAAGELFF. The J gene is TRBJ2-2, the V gene TRBV12-3 or TRBV12-4; tentatively, D is TRBD2 (5 bases). Deletions cut 5 bases from V and 6 bases from J, with 10 bases between. CDR3 size: 13 residues.

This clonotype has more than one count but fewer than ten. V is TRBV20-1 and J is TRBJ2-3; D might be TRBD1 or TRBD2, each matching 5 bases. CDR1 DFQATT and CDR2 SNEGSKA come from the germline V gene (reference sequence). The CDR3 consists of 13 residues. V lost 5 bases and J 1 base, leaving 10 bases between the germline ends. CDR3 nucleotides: TGCAGTGCTCTGGGGGTCGGCACAGATACGCAGTATTTT. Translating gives CSALGVGTDTQYF.

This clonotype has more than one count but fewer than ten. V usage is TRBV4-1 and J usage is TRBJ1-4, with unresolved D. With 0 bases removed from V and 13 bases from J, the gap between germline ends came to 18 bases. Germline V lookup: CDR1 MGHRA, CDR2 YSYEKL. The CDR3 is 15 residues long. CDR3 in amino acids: CASSQDLREIHGLFF. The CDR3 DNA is TGCGCCAGCAGCCAAGATCTTAGGGAGATCCACGGACTGTTTTTT.

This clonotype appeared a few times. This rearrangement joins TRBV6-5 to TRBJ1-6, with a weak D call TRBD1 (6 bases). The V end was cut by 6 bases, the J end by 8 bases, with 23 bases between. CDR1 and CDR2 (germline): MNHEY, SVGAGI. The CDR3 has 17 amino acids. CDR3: CASRYSEQGLPYSPLHF. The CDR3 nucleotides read TGTGCCAGCAGGTATTCGGAACAGGGCCTCCCTTATTCACCCCTCCACTTT.

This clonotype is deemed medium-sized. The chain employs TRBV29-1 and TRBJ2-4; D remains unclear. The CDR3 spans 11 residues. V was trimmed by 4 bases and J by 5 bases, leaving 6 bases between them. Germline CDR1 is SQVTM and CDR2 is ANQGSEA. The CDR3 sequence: CSVGTQNIQYF. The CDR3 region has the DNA TGCAGCGTTGGCACCCAAAACATTCAGTACTTC. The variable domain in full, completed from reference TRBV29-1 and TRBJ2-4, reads SAVISQKPSRDICQRGTSLTIQCQVDSQVTMMFWYRQQPGQSLTLIATANQGSEATYESGFVIDKFPISRPNLTFSTLTVSNMSPEDSSIYLCSVGTQNIQYFGAGTRLSVL.

The CDR3 DNA reads TGTGCCAGCCGGACGGACCGCAATGAAAAACTGTTTTTT. It specifies CASRTDRNEKLFF. V gene TRBV2 combines with J gene TRBJ1-4; D is ambiguous. The ends were cut back, 8 bases at V and 5 bases at J, with 12 bases in the middle. The germline gives CDR1 SNHLY, CDR2 FYNNEI. CDR3 size: 13 residues.

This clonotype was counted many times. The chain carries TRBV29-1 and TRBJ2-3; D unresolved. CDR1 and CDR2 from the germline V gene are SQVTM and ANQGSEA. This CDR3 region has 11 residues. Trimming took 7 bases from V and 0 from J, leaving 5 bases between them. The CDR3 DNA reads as TGCAGCGGCCGGAGCACAGATACGCAGTATTTT. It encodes CSGRSTDTQYF.

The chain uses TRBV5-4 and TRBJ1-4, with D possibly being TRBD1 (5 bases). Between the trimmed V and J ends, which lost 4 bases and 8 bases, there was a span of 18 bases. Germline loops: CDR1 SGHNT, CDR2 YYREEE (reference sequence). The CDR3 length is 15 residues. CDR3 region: CASSQTGTSREKLFF. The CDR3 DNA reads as TGTGCCAGCAGCCAGACCGGGACCTCTCGCGAAAAACTGTTTTTT. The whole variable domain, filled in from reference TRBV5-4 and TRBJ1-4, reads ETGVTQSPTHLIKTRGQQVTLRCSSQSGHNTVSWYQQALGQGPQFIFQYYREEENGRGNFPPRFSGLQFPNYSSELNVNALELDDSALYLCASSQTGTSREKLFFGSGTQLSVL.

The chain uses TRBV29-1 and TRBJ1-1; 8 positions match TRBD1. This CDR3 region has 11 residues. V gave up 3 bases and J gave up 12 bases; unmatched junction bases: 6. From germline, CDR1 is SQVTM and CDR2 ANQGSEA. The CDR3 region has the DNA TGCAGCGTTGATGGACAGGGTTGGTCTTTCTTT. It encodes CSVDGQGWSFF.

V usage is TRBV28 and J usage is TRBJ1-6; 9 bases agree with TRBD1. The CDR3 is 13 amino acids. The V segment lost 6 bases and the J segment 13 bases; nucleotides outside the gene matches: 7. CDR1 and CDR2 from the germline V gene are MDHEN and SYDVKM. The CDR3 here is CASRRGQGGPLHF. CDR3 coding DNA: TGTGCCAGCAGAAGGGGACAGGGTGGTCCCCTCCACTTT.

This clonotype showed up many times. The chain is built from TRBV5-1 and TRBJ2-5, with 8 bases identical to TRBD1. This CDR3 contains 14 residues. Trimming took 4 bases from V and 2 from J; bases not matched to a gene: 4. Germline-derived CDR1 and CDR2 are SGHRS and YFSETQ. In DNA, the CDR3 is TGCGCCAGCAGCCCCCGGGACAGGCAAGAGACCCAGTACTTC. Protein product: CASSPRDRQETQYF.

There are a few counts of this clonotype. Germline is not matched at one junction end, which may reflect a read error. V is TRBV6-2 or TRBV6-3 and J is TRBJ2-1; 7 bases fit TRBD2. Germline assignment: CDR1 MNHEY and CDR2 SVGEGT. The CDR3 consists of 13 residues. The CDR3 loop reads CASRQSGTASRSF. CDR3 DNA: TGTGCCAGCAGACAAAGCGGGACGGCCTCAAGAAGCTTC.

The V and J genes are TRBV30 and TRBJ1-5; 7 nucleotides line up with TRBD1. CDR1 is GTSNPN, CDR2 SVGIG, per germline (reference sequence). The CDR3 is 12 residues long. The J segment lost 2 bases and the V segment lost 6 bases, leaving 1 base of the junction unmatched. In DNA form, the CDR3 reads TGTGCCTGCGACAGGGGCAATCAGCCCCAGCATTTT. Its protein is CACDRGNQPQHF.

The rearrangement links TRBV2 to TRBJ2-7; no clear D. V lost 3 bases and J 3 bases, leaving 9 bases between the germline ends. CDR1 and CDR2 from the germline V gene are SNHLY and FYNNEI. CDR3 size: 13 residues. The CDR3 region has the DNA TGTGCCAGCAGTGAGAGGCGGAGCTACGAGCAGTACTTC. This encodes CASSERRSYEQYF. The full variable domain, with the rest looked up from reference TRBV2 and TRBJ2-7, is EPEVTQTPSHQVTQMGQEVILRCVPISNHLYFYWYRQILGQKVEFLVSFYNNEISEKSEIFDDQFSVERPDGSNFTLKIRSTKLEDSAMYFCASSERRSYEQYFGPGTRLTVT.